This TCR beta chain was documented in a study of cytomegalovirus exposure and HLA in healthy donors. Primers for the PCR totalled 60 Vbeta and 13 Jbeta. Clones were sequenced by immunoSEQ multiplex PCR, and TCRdb holds only the in-frame ones, with some missing. Recorded for this sample: roughly 73,000 clones. V gave up 0 bases and J gave up 5 bases; unmatched junction bases: 9. Germline V gene data show CDR1 as SGDLS and CDR2 as YYNGEE. The CDR3 is 16 residues long. Sample: PBMCs. The receptor was derived from a female donor in good health and CMV-seropositive. The V gene is TRBV9, the J gene TRBJ2-5, with 8 positions matching TRBD2. CDR3 protein: CASSVGPRGVGETQYF. The DNA for the CDR3 is TGTGCCAGCAGCGTAGGGCCGCGGGGGGTGGGGGAGACCCAGTACTTC.